This T cell receptor (beta chain) was documented in a study of blood T cells in healthy people across ages. About this clonotype: The antigen remains undetermined.

General study results and limits: There was no known CMV status for donors, so expanded clonotype changes were possibly confounded. In older individuals, TCR beta diversity per million T cells was lower, falling roughly linearly with age.

The second PCR ran about 6 to 12 cycles with a sample-barcoded 5' primer and J-beta primers. TCRdb re-derived calls from the 5' RACE reads in MiXCR, one entry per CDR3 protein. The sample holds under 1,100,000 distinct CDR3 sequences, less than 25% seen once. This sample was shared with a second study, whose subject was T cells of mothers and their children. As that report states: Around 3.2 million TCR beta reads per child versus over 10 million per mother.

The sequence was collected from a girl aged 2 to 10 in good health. The sequencing sample was made of blood.

In DNA form, the CDR3 reads TGTGCCAGCAGTAGCAAGGGAGAGACCCAGTACTTC. Translated: CASSSKGETQYF. This chain uses TRBV12-3 or TRBV12-4 with TRBJ2-5; D not resolved. This CDR3 contains 12 residues. Deletions cut 5 bases from V and 4 bases from J, with 8 bases between.